This section outlines one T cell receptor beta chain sequence together with its context. As originally analysed: How many nucleated cells were present was estimated from reference gene primer amplification. Here immunoSEQ multiplex PCR was the method, and the copy in TCRdb shows in-frame clones only, minus some. V and J calls and clone size are those listed in that table; D and trimming were worked out from the DNA. The table shows about 180,000 clones, with 89% occurring only once. Germline loops: CDR1 LNHDA, CDR2 SQIVND (reference sequence). V gave up 0 bases and J gave up 7 bases, with 13 bases separating them. This CDR3 contains 14 residues. This entry belongs to a study of blood T cell repertoires in COVID-19. About the research overall: Both acute and convalescent COVID-19 samples were obtained from the United States, Italy and Spain. T cells, B-cell-depleted T cells, or PBMCs provided the cDNA or gDNA that served as material.

The chain links TRBV19 to TRBJ2-7; the D gene is possibly TRBD1 (5 bases). The sample comprised peripheral blood. This receptor was identified in a man between 18 and 35 years old who had recovered from COVID-19. The CDR3 is CASSIDVVREEQYF. CDR3 nucleotides: TGTGCCAGTAGTATAGATGTGGTCAGGGAAGAGCAGTACTTC.